These 25 T cell receptor beta chains came from one sample sequenced in a study of cytomegalovirus exposure and HLA in healthy donors (dated by TCRdb to 2015 to 2018). The library was prepared using the immunoSEQ multiplex PCR assay. For the multiplex PCR, a mixture combining 60 forward primers for TCR Vbeta segments and 13 reverse primers for TCR Jbeta segments was used. This immuneACCESS table, as held by TCRdb, lists in-frame sequences with V and J called but not all clones. Of the missing ones, under half trace to an unresolved V gene in checked studies; the others have no known cause. The sample table shows some 130,000 clones, and around 80% are seen once. In total, the top ten clones hold approximately 1.8% of the sample. The sequenced material came from PBMCs. These receptors were obtained from a female donor in good health and CMV-seropositive.

The V gene is TRBV19, the J gene TRBJ2-1; 13 bases fit TRBD2. The V segment lost 5 bases and the J segment 0 bases; nucleotides outside the gene matches: 4. CDR3 length: 17 amino acids. Germline loops: CDR1 LNHDA, CDR2 SQIVND (reference sequence). For the CDR3, the DNA is TGTGCCAGTAGTGGGGGACTAGCGGGAACCTCCTACAATGAGCAGTTCTTC. It yields the protein CASSGGLAGTSYNEQFF.

With regard to this clone: One junction end does not reproduce the germline sequence, and a read error may be involved. This chain connects TRBV7-9 to TRBJ1-1, with 10 bases matching TRBD1. Germline lookup yields CDR1 SEHNR and CDR2 FQNEAQ (reference sequence). CDR3 length: 17 residues. The CDR3: CSSSFTTGQGLNTEAFF. The CDR3 DNA is TGTTCCAGCAGCTTTACTACGGGACAGGGGTTAAACACTGAAGCTTTCTTT.

This clone showed up just a few times. J is TRBJ1-1 and V is TRBV6-6; possibly TRBD1 for D (6 bases). The V gene lost 2 bases and the J gene lost 4 bases, with 14 bases spanning the gap. The germline gives CDR1 MNHNY, CDR2 SVGAGI (reference sequence). The CDR3 covers 15 residues. Here the CDR3 reads CASSYTRGGTTEAFF. For the CDR3, the DNA is TGTGCCAGCAGTTACACGAGGGGGGGAACCACTGAAGCTTTCTTT.

V gene TRBV9 combines with J gene TRBJ2-2, with 10 bases identical to TRBD1. V was clipped by 4 bases and J by 3 bases; unmatched bases: 9. This CDR3 has 17 residues. Germline V gives CDR1 SGDLS, CDR2 YYNGEE. CDR3 sequence (DNA): TGTGCCAGCAGCTCAAAAGACAGGGGGCGCGACACCGGGGAGCTGTTTTTT. The encoded protein is CASSSKDRGRDTGELFF.

The chain recombines TRBV2 with TRBJ1-6; 11 nucleotides line up with TRBD1. Germline CDR1 reads SNHLY; CDR2 reads FYNNEI. The CDR3 is 14 amino acids. The J segment lost 9 bases and the V segment lost 6 bases, leaving 4 bases of the junction unmatched. The CDR3 DNA reads as TGTGCCAGCAGGTCCGGGACAGGGGGTTCACCCCTCCACTTT. This codes for CASRSGTGGSPLHF.

The chain carries TRBV19 and TRBJ1-5, with D perhaps TRBD1 (6 bases). CDR1 is LNHDA and CDR2 is SQIVND in the germline V gene (reference sequence). V gave up 0 bases and J gave up 9 bases, with 15 bases separating them. This CDR3 has 15 amino acids. In DNA form, the CDR3 reads TGTGCCAGTAGTATAGATCAAACCAGGGGCCGGCCCCAGCATTTT. It codes for CASSIDQTRGRPQHF.

The V gene is TRBV2, the J gene TRBJ2-3; 7 bases fit TRBD1. The V gene's germline CDR1 is SNHLY and CDR2 FYNNEI. J gave up 2 bases and V 6 bases, and 11 bases lay outside the gene matches. The CDR3 has 16 residues. Here the CDR3 DNA reads TGTGCCAGCAGGCTAGGGACAGTTTGGGACACAGATACGCAGTATTTT. This gives the protein CASRLGTVWDTDTQYF.

The rearrangement links TRBV18 to TRBJ1-3; 7 nucleotides match TRBD1. The length of the CDR3 is 17 residues. Germline V gene lookup returns CDR1 KGHSH and CDR2 LQKENI. V shed 4 bases and J 0 bases; nucleotides not matched to a gene: 9. The CDR3 loop reads CASSLNTGVLSGNTIYF. The CDR3 coding sequence is TGTGCCAGCTCACTGAACACAGGGGTCCTCTCTGGAAACACCATATATTTT.

CDR3 sequence: CASSYDGPGMDQPQHF. The CDR3 DNA follows: TGTGCCAGCAGTTACGACGGCCCAGGGATGGATCAGCCCCAGCATTTT. The rearrangement joins TRBV6-6 to TRBJ1-5, with D maybe TRBD1 (5 bases). Germline CDR1 reads MNHNY; CDR2 reads SVGAGI (reference sequence). Between the trimmed V and J ends, which lost 2 bases and 5 bases, there was a span of 16 bases. There are 16 residues in the CDR3.

CDR3 loop: CASSLVPGNYEQYF. CDR3 DNA: TGTGCCAGCAGCTTAGTGCCAGGGAACTACGAGCAGTACTTC. The chain joins TRBV7-3 to TRBJ2-5, with D perhaps matching TRBD1 (5 bases). Gene TRBJ2-7 matches the end of the DNA better, so the J call may be wrong. The germline V gene has CDR1 SGHTA and CDR2 FQGTGA. CDR3 size: 14 residues.

As DNA, the CDR3 is TGTGCCAGCAGTCATGAGGGGGGGGATGAGCAGTTCTTC. This sequence encodes CASSHEGGDEQFF. The rearrangement uses TRBV7-8 and TRBJ2-1; D is perhaps TRBD2 (7 bases). Germline CDR1 reads SGHVS; CDR2 reads FQNEAQ. The ends were cut back, 6 bases at V and 8 bases at J, with 14 bases in the middle. This CDR3 spans 13 amino acids.

V gene TRBV14 combines with J gene TRBJ1-2, with 9 bases fitting TRBD1. Trimming took 4 bases from V and 6 from J; bases not matched to a gene: 15. CDR3 size: 17 residues. Looked up from germline, CDR1 is SGHDN and CDR2 is FVKESK. The CDR3 loop is CASSPMGAGTGIDGYTF. The CDR3 DNA is TGTGCCAGCAGCCCTATGGGGGCCGGGACAGGGATTGATGGCTACACCTTC.

The chain joins TRBV27 to TRBJ2-5; D possibly corresponds to TRBD2 (6 bases). The length of the CDR3 is 14 residues. Germline V CDR1 and CDR2: MNHEY, SMNVEV (reference sequence). Trimming took off 1 base at V and 2 bases at J, with 8 bases between the two ends. The CDR3 region is CASSLFGSQETQYF. The DNA for the CDR3 is TGTGCCAGCAGTTTATTCGGGAGTCAAGAGACCCAGTACTTC.

The chain couples TRBV11-2 to TRBJ2-7, with TRBD1 matching over 7 bases. Germline values: CDR1 SGHAT, CDR2 FQNNGV. The CDR3 covers 14 residues. Trimming at V came to 3 bases and at J to 3 bases, leaving 5 bases not matched to a gene. CDR3 in DNA: TGTGCCAGCAGCTTGGCAGACAGGGACTACGAGCAGTACTTC. This sequence encodes CASSLADRDYEQYF. Full variable domain (missing parts from reference TRBV11-2 and TRBJ2-7): EAGVAQSPRYKIIEKRQSVAFWCNPISGHATLYWYQQILGQGPKLLIQFQNNGVVDDSQLPKDRFSAERLKGVDSTLKIQPAKLEDSAVYLCASSLADRDYEQYFGPGTRLTVT.

The chain uses TRBV5-4 and TRBJ1-1; TRBD1 matches 7 bases. Unmatched junction bases numbered 3, after V lost 4 bases and J lost 0 bases. CDR3 length: 14 residues. In germline, CDR1 is SGHNT, CDR2 YYREEE (reference sequence). CDR3 in amino acids: CASSVTGVNTEAFF. In DNA form, the CDR3 reads TGTGCCAGCAGCGTCACAGGGGTGAACACTGAAGCTTTCTTT.

The chain recombines TRBV2 with TRBJ1-5; D gene ambiguous. Deletions cut 3 bases from V and 2 bases from J, with 8 bases between. This CDR3 is built from 14 residues. The germline V gene encodes CDR1 SNHLY and CDR2 FYNNEI. Here the CDR3 reads CASSDLSGNQPQHF. CDR3 sequence (DNA): TGTGCCAGCAGTGATTTGAGTGGCAATCAGCCCCAGCATTTT.

The chain has TRBV10-3 and TRBJ1-2, with 8 bases aligning to TRBD1. The germline gives CDR1 ENHRY, CDR2 SYGVKD. With 2 bases clipped from V and 2 bases from J, the junction kept 1 base outside the gene matches. The CDR3 totals 14 residues. CDR3 bases: TGTGCCATCAGTGAGCAGGGGGCCAACTATGGCTACACCTTC. Amino acid sequence: CAISEQGANYGYTF.

CDR3: CASSSRDRGYGYTF. The DNA for the CDR3 is TGTGCCAGCAGTTCACGGGACAGGGGCTATGGCTACACCTTC. The chain has TRBV27 and TRBJ1-2; 10 bases line up with TRBD1. V lost 4 bases, J lost 4 bases, and 3 bases stayed unmatched. The CDR3 runs to 14 residues. The V gene's germline CDR1 is MNHEY and CDR2 SMNVEV (reference sequence).

The chain is built from TRBV30 and TRBJ2-1; D call uncertain. Germline V gene sequence: CDR1 GTSNPN, CDR2 SVGIG (reference sequence). Trimming left V 0 bases short and J 10 bases short, with 7 bases between. This CDR3 is built from 11 residues. The CDR3, as DNA: TGTGCCTGGAGTGTGGCAGTCGAGCAGTTCTTC. Its translation: CAWSVAVEQFF.

This clone was counted only a few times. The CDR3: CASSFGHDGDTQYF. The CDR3 coding sequence is TGTGCCAGCAGTTTCGGACATGACGGAGATACGCAGTATTTT. This chain connects TRBV7-3 to TRBJ2-3; D is possibly TRBD1 (5 bases). Trimming removed 6 bases from V and 5 bases from J, with 15 bases in between. The CDR3 extends over 14 amino acids. Germline values: CDR1 SGHTA, CDR2 FQGTGA.

The rearrangement joins TRBV6-5 to TRBJ1-1; 8 bases line up with TRBD1. The CDR3 length is 15 residues. V lost 5 bases and J lost 3; bases outside the gene matches: 8. Germline V gives CDR1 MNHEY, CDR2 SVGAGI. DNA for the CDR3: TGTGCCAGCAGTAAGCAGACAGGGGTCGACACTGAAGCTTTCTTT. It codes for CASSKQTGVDTEAFF.

The rearrangement links TRBV6-5 to TRBJ2-5, with a weak D call TRBD2 (5 bases). Deletions cut 2 bases from V and 5 bases from J, with 12 bases between. The length of the CDR3 is 14 residues. The V gene's germline CDR1 is MNHEY and CDR2 SVGAGI. Written as DNA, the CDR3 is TGTGCCAGCAGTTACCGTCGGGGAAAGGAGACCCAGTACTTC. Its translation is CASSYRRGKETQYF.

The chain carries TRBV29-1 and TRBJ2-3, with D perhaps matching TRBD1 (5 bases). This CDR3 is 16 amino acids long. V lost 6 bases, J lost 1 base, and 20 bases lay in between. Germline CDR1 reads SQVTM; CDR2 reads ANQGSEA. The CDR3 protein is CSVNQPGFTRTDTQYF. DNA for the CDR3: TGCAGCGTAAATCAGCCAGGGTTTACCCGCACAGATACGCAGTATTTT.

The chain has TRBV5-1 and TRBJ2-3, with D perhaps TRBD2 (6 bases). This CDR3 is built from 15 residues. V was clipped by 0 bases and J by 6 bases, with 14 bases between them. Germline lookup yields CDR1 SGHRS and CDR2 YFSETQ. The CDR3 reads CASSLAVGSADTQYF. In DNA form, the CDR3 reads TGCGCCAGCAGCTTGGCTGTCGGGAGTGCGGATACGCAGTATTTT.

The gene calls are TRBV29-1 and TRBJ1-2; no reliable D call. CDR1 SQVTM and CDR2 ANQGSEA come from the germline V gene. The CDR3 consists of 12 residues. Deletions cut 6 bases from V and 2 bases from J, with 10 bases between. The CDR3 spells CSVAGSNYGYTF. CDR3 in DNA: TGCAGCGTCGCAGGCTCGAACTATGGCTACACCTTC.